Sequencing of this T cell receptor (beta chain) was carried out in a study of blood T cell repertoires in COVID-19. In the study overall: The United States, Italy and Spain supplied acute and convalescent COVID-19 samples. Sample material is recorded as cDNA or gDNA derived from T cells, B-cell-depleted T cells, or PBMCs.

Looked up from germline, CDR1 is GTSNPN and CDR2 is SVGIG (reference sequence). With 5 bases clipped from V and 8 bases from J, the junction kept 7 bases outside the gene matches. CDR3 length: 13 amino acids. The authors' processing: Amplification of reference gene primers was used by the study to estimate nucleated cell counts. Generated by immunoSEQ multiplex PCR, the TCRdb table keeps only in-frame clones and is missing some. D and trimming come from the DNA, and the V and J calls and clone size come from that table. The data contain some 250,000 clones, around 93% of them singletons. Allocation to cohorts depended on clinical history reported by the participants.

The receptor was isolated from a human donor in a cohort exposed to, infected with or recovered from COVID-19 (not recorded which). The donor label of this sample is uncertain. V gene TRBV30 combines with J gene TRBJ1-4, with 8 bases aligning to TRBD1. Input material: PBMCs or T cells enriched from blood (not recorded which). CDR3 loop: CAWGGQAEEKLFF. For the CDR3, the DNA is TGTGCCTGGGGGGGACAGGCTGAGGAAAAACTGTTTTTT.